Listed below are T cell receptor beta chains from one sample, sequenced in a study of blood T cell repertoires in COVID-19. TCRdb's table, derived via immunoSEQ multiplex PCR, lists solely in-frame clones and lacks some. The profile shows around 150,000 clones, about 79% of them singletons. The specimen was PBMCs or T cells enriched from blood (not recorded which). These receptors all stem from a woman aged 45-59 years who had recovered from COVID-19. Each CDR3 is given with its conserved first and last residue. The D gene is left open where the match is weak. Size is stated for part of the rows, as once, few or many counts, or as a class when the clone is expanded.

TRBV9,TRBJ2-2,TRBD2,NA,CASSVTSGVGGELFF,TGTGCCAGCAGCGTCACTAGCGGGGTTGGCGGGGAGCTGTTTTTT
TRBV25-1,TRBJ2-1,TRBD2,once,CASTPETSGRANEQFF,TGTGCCAGCACCCCCGAGACTAGCGGGAGGGCCAATGAGCAGTTCTTC
TRBV19,TRBJ2-1,NA,NA,CASSILRGEQFF,TGTGCCAGTAGTATCTTGCGGGGTGAGCAGTTCTTC
TRBV20-1,TRBJ1-2,NA,NA,CSASPTNYGYTF,TGCAGTGCTAGTCCCACTAACTATGGCTACACCTTC
TRBV20-1,TRBJ1-5,TRBD1,NA,CSASRSPVQGRNQPQHF,TGCAGTGCTAGTCGTTCTCCGGTACAGGGGCGGAATCAGCCCCAGCATTTT
TRBV5-5,TRBJ2-6,NA,NA,CASSSRQGTGAGANVLTF,TGTGCCAGCAGCTCGAGACAGGGAACGGGGGCTGGGGCCAACGTCCTGACTTTC
TRBV3-1/TRBV3-2,TRBJ1-6,TRBD1,NA,CASSPDRGVENSPLHF,TGTGCCAGCAGTCCCGACAGGGGGGTAGAGAATTCACCCCTCCACTTT
TRBV27,TRBJ2-3,NA,NA,CASSAGQPGTDTQYF,TGTGCCAGCAGTGCCGGCCAGCCGGGTACAGATACGCAGTATTTT
TRBV28,TRBJ2-1,TRBD2,few,CASLAGVGNEQFF,TGTGCCAGCCTAGCGGGAGTCGGTAATGAGCAGTTCTTC
TRBV9,TRBJ2-1,TRBD2,NA,CASSVDPVAGGHNEQFF,TGTGCCAGCAGCGTAGACCCAGTAGCGGGAGGTCACAATGAGCAGTTCTTC
TRBV5-1,TRBJ2-7,TRBD1,NA,CASSLDRGRLEQYF,TGCGCCAGCAGCCTCGACAGGGGGCGGCTTGAGCAGTACTTC
TRBV7-2,TRBJ1-3,NA,NA,CASSLYQAASGNTIYF,TGTGCCAGCAGCTTATACCAGGCCGCCTCTGGAAACACCATATATTTT
TRBV5-1,TRBJ1-4,NA,NA,CASSPGDLTNEKLFF,TGCGCCAGCAGCCCCGGTGATTTAACTAATGAAAAACTGTTTTTT
TRBV25-1,TRBJ2-7,NA,NA,CASSDNRIFSYEQYF,TGTGCCAGCAGTGATAACAGGATCTTCTCCTACGAGCAGTACTTC
TRBV12-3/TRBV12-4,TRBJ1-5,NA,NA,CASSLGFRAQHF,TGTGCCAGCAGTTTAGGGTTCAGGGCCCAGCATTTT
TRBV14,TRBJ2-1,NA,NA,CASSQLPGNEQFF,TGTGCCAGCAGCCAGCTACCAGGCAATGAGCAGTTCTTC
TRBV2,TRBJ1-2,NA,NA,CASSERQNYGYTF,TGTGCCAGCAGTGAGCGGCAGAACTATGGCTACACCTTC
TRBV7-3,TRBJ2-5,TRBD2,NA,CASSPGWGGQETQYF,TGTGCCAGCAGCCCCGGGTGGGGGGGCCAAGAGACCCAGTACTTC
TRBV4-1,TRBJ2-7,TRBD1,NA,CASATGRTGDEQYF,TGCGCCAGCGCGACCGGAAGGACAGGGGACGAGCAGTACTTC
TRBV7-9,TRBJ1-2,TRBD1,NA,CASTPTGAYGYTF,TGTGCCAGCACCCCGACAGGGGCCTATGGCTACACCTTC
TRBV3-1/TRBV3-2,TRBJ1-5,NA,NA,CASSQDTAEYQPQHF,TGTGCCAGCAGCCAAGATACGGCGGAATATCAGCCCCAGCATTTT
TRBV5-6,TRBJ2-3,TRBD2,NA,CASSPLGRGGADTQYF,TGTGCCAGCAGCCCACTAGGGCGGGGGGGGGCAGATACGCAGTATTTT
TRBV24-1,TRBJ2-2,NA,few,CATSRQAGTGELFF,TGTGCCACCAGTCGGCAGGCCGGCACCGGGGAGCTGTTTTTT
TRBV14,TRBJ2-5,NA,NA,CASSRSTPRVIWIETQYF,TGTGCCAGCAGCCGATCTACACCTCGGGTCATATGGATCGAGACCCAGTACTTC
TRBV9,TRBJ1-5,NA,once,CASSSTGGNQPQHF,TGTGCCAGCAGCTCGACCGGAGGCAATCAGCCCCAGCATTTT
TRBV3-1/TRBV3-2,TRBJ2-2,NA,NA,CASSRRGSNTGELFF,TGTGCCAGCAGCCGCAGGGGCTCGAACACCGGGGAGCTGTTTTTT
TRBV9,TRBJ2-2,NA,NA,CASSVGGSNTGELFF,TGTGCCAGCAGCGTAGGCGGCTCGAACACCGGGGAGCTGTTTTTT
TRBV19,TRBJ1-2,TRBD1,NA,CASSITGQGGSNYGYTF,TGTGCCAGTAGTATCACGGGACAGGGGGGAAGTAACTATGGCTACACCTTC
TRBV27,TRBJ1-1,NA,NA,CASSLMGAGTEAFF,TGTGCCAGCAGTTTAATGGGGGCCGGCACTGAAGCTTTCTTT
TRBV11-2,TRBJ2-7,NA,few,CASSLGRGGRRYEQYF,TGTGCCAGCAGCTTAGGCCGAGGCGGCCGTAGGTACGAGCAGTACTTC
TRBV3-1/TRBV3-2,TRBJ1-5,NA,NA,CASSQDGLYNQPQHF,TGTGCCAGCAGCCAAGACGGACTCTACAATCAGCCCCAGCATTTT
TRBV9,TRBJ1-6,TRBD1,NA,CASSSRTGDGSPLHF,TGTGCCAGCAGCTCCCGCACAGGGGATGGTTCACCCCTCCACTTT
TRBV14,TRBJ1-1,NA,NA,CASSQEIQMNTEAFF,TGTGCCAGCAGCCAAGAGATACAGATGAACACTGAAGCTTTCTTT
TRBV9,TRBJ1-1,TRBD1,NA,CASSSGGGEAFF,TGTGCCAGCAGCTCAGGGGGCGGCGAAGCTTTCTTT
TRBV2,TRBJ1-2,NA,few,CASSLDSSLRGYTF,TGTGCCAGCAGTCTGGACAGCTCCCTGAGGGGCTACACCTTC
TRBV19,TRBJ2-3,TRBD2,NA,CASSGPGGDTQYF,TGTGCCAGTAGTGGTCCGGGGGGAGATACGCAGTATTTT
TRBV25-1,TRBJ2-5,NA,NA,CASSEYTVYETQYF,TGTGCCAGCAGTGAATATACGGTCTACGAGACCCAGTACTTC
TRBV5-1,TRBJ2-1,NA,NA,CASSLDGHLGTGNEQFF,TGCGCCAGCAGCTTGGATGGACACCTTGGTACTGGGAATGAGCAGTTCTTC
TRBV7-3,TRBJ2-3,TRBD2,NA,CASSSGLAGGREYF,TGTGCCAGCAGCTCCGGACTAGCGGGAGGGCGGGAGTATTTT
TRBV2,TRBJ2-2,NA,once,CASSDRGGGELFF,TGTGCCAGCAGTGACAGGGGCGGGGGGGAGCTGTTTTTT
TRBV30,TRBJ2-6,NA,NA,CAIKGRSVYFGANVLTF,TGTGCCATCAAAGGCAGGTCCGTCTACTTCGGGGCCAACGTCCTGACTTTC
TRBV10-3,TRBJ2-2,NA,few,CAIPGQDNTGELFF,TGTGCCATCCCAGGGCAGGATAACACCGGGGAGCTGTTTTTT
TRBV5-8,TRBJ1-5,NA,NA,CASSTFPGVNQPQHF,TGTGCCAGCAGCACGTTCCCCGGGGTCAATCAGCCCCAGCATTTT
TRBV6-4,TRBJ1-2,NA,NA,CASSATGAYGYTF,TGTGCCAGCAGCGCCACAGGTGCCTATGGCTACACCTTC
TRBV7-2,TRBJ2-1,TRBD2,NA,CASSHYSGRGYNEQFF,TGTGCCAGCAGCCATTATAGCGGGAGAGGCTACAATGAGCAGTTCTTC
TRBV25-1,TRBJ2-1,NA,NA,CASSERGTYNEQFF,TGTGCCAGCAGTGAACGAGGGACCTACAATGAGCAGTTCTTC
TRBV28,TRBJ1-5,TRBD1,few,CASSLGTGDTPENQPQHF,TGTGCCAGCAGTTTAGGGACAGGCGATACCCCCGAAAATCAGCCCCAGCATTTT
TRBV10-3,TRBJ2-1,NA,NA,CAITRGGGSYNEQFF,TGTGCCATCACCCGAGGGGGGGGTTCCTACAATGAGCAGTTCTTC
TRBV2,TRBJ1-4,NA,NA,CASSESGGNEKLFF,TGTGCCAGCAGTGAATCCGGGGGGAATGAAAAACTGTTTTTT